A selection of T cell receptor beta chains follows, all from one sample in a study of shared clonotypes between healthy human individuals. Only in-frame clones appear in the TCRdb table, and some are missing; sequencing was by immunoSEQ multiplex PCR. Counted here are over a million clones, approximately 98.5% occurring once; the ten biggest clones make up 0.3% to 0.45%. Material for sequencing was naive CD4+ T cells sorted from blood. These receptors were taken from a man aged 30 to 45 in good health. The CDR3 runs from the conserved cysteine through the conserved F or W. D genes are given only for firm matches.

D gene	J gene	V gene	CDR3 protein	CDR3 DNA
.	TRBJ2-7	TRBV5-4	CASSVPSANSYEQYF	TGTGCCAGCAGCGTTCCTAGCGCCAACTCCTACGAGCAGTACTTC
.	TRBJ1-1	TRBV28	CASSGSEAFF	TGTGCCAGCAGTGGGAGTGAAGCTTTCTTT
.	TRBJ2-7	TRBV5-4	CASSPGLIPFSYEQYF	TGTGCCAGCAGCCCGGGATTAATTCCCTTCTCCTACGAGCAGTACTTC
.	TRBJ2-1	TRBV19	CASSISRNNEQFF	TGTGCCAGTAGTATATCCAGGAACAATGAGCAGTTCTTC
.	TRBJ1-2	TRBV28	CASSFSGAYGYTF	TGTGCCAGCAGTTTTTCAGGGGCATATGGCTACACCTTC
.	TRBJ2-5	TRBV10-3	CAISPTRGEWETQYF	TGTGCCATCAGCCCGACCAGGGGGGAGTGGGAGACCCAGTACTTC
.	TRBJ2-5	TRBV29-1	CSVLLGGQETQYF	TGCAGCGTCTTGTTGGGTGGGCAAGAGACCCAGTACTTC
TRBD2	TRBJ2-1	TRBV18	CASSGLAGVVQFF	TGTGCCAGCAGCGGACTAGCGGGAGTGGTACAGTTCTTC
.	TRBJ2-2	TRBV11-3	CASSLAGTPRPTGELFF	TGTGCCAGCAGCTTAGCCGGGACACCCCGACCCACCGGGGAGCTGTTTTTT
TRBD2	TRBJ2-3	TRBV18	CASSGLALGTDTQYF	TGTGCCAGCTCGGGACTAGCGCTAGGCACAGATACGCAGTATTTT
.	TRBJ1-3	TRBV18	CASSPPPGGSGNTIYF	TGTGCCAGCTCACCACCGCCCGGGGGTAGTGGAAACACCATATATTTT
.	TRBJ2-3	TRBV19	CASLSYSDTQYF	TGTGCCAGTCTATCCTATTCGGATACGCAGTATTTT
TRBD2	TRBJ2-1	TRBV7-8	CASSLGSSGRDFNEQFF	TGTGCCAGCAGCTTAGGTTCTAGCGGGAGGGATTTCAATGAGCAGTTCTTC
.	TRBJ2-7	TRBV1	CTSSQVRPYEQYF	TGCACCAGCAGCCAGGTGAGGCCCTACGAGCAGTACTTC
TRBD2	TRBJ2-2	TRBV7-9	CASSRFAGDGELFF	TGTGCCAGCAGCCGATTCGCGGGAGACGGGGAGCTGTTTTTT
.	TRBJ1-1	TRBV7-3	CASSLNPGSHTEAFF	TGTGCCAGCAGCTTAAATCCGGGATCACACACTGAAGCTTTCTTT
.	TRBJ1-5	TRBV7-2	CASSLWGTNQPQHF	TGTGCCAGCAGCTTGTGGGGGACAAATCAGCCCCAGCATTTT
.	TRBJ2-5	TRBV5-1	CASSLAKADLRETQYF	TGCGCCAGCAGCTTGGCCAAGGCAGACCTCCGAGAGACCCAGTACTTC
TRBD1	TRBJ2-3	TRBV2	CASRGQATDTQYF	TGTGCCAGCAGGGGACAGGCTACAGATACGCAGTATTTT
TRBD1	TRBJ2-7	TRBV9	CASSVAGTGVYEQYF	TGTGCCAGCAGCGTAGCCGGGACAGGAGTTTACGAGCAGTACTTC
.	TRBJ2-1	TRBV11-2	CASSFGTLVFF	TGTGCCAGCAGCTTTGGGACTTTGGTATTCTTC
TRBD2	TRBJ2-3	TRBV5-1	CASSLDLAGGSDTQYF	TGCGCCAGCAGCTTGGACCTAGCGGGAGGATCAGATACGCAGTATTTT